These 25 T cell receptor beta chains were all obtained from the same sample, sequenced in a study of blood T cell repertoires in COVID-19. Here immunoSEQ multiplex PCR was the method, and the copy in TCRdb shows in-frame clones only, minus some. In the table there are some 230,000 clones, 84% of which are singletons. Sequencing used peripheral blood. The receptors stem from an older woman who had recovered from COVID-19.

The rearrangement uses TRBV29-1 and TRBJ2-5; perhaps TRBD2 as D (5 bases). The CDR3 runs 11 residues. CDR1 is SQVTM and CDR2 is ANQGSEA in the germline V gene. Deletions cut 6 bases from V and 4 bases from J, with 9 bases between. The DNA of the CDR3 is TGCAGCGTCTTGGACTTAGAGACCCAGTACTTC. It specifies CSVLDLETQYF.

V gene TRBV6-1 combines with J gene TRBJ2-7, with D possibly matching TRBD2 (5 bases). CDR3 size: 15 residues. The germline gives CDR1 MNHNS, CDR2 SASEGT. The V end was cut by 2 bases, the J end by 3 bases, with 14 bases between. In nucleotides, the CDR3 is TGTGCCAGCAGTGAAACTGCCGGGATCCACTACGAGCAGTACTTC. This sequence encodes CASSETAGIHYEQYF.

This clone turned up a few times. The chain couples TRBV10-3 to TRBJ1-6, with TRBD1 matching 9 bases. CDR1 is ENHRY, CDR2 SYGVKD, per germline. Unmatched junction bases numbered 4, after V lost 5 bases and J lost 8 bases. This CDR3 is 14 amino acids long. The CDR3 region is CAISSTGGDSPLHF. CDR3 nucleotides: TGTGCCATCAGTTCGACAGGGGGGGATTCACCCCTCCACTTT.

The rearrangement links TRBV3-1 (or the pseudogene TRBV3-2) to TRBJ2-1; 12 bases align to TRBD2. Trimming at V came to 1 base and at J to 5 bases, leaving 3 bases not matched to a gene. The germline CDR1 and CDR2 sequences are LGHDT and YNNKEL (reference sequence). The CDR3 contains 16 residues. Here the CDR3 DNA reads TGTGCCAGCAGCCAAGGGACTAGCGGGACTAACAATGAGCAGTTCTTC. Translating it yields CASSQGTSGTNNEQFF.

The chain recombines TRBV27 with TRBJ1-4; maybe TRBD1 (6 bases). Trimming left V 5 bases short and J 0 bases short, with 10 bases between. Germline V lookup: CDR1 MNHEY, CDR2 SMNVEV (reference sequence). This CDR3 has 15 residues. CDR3 bases: TGTGCCAGCAGTAGACAGGCTGCAACTAATGAAAAACTGTTTTTT. It translates to CASSRQAATNEKLFF.

In this sample, this clone turned up a few times. The chain couples TRBV6-5 to TRBJ1-6, with D maybe TRBD1 (5 bases). Germline loops: CDR1 MNHEY, CDR2 SVGAGI. CDR3 length: 14 residues. Trimming shortened V by 10 bases and J by 7 bases, and 17 bases separated the two germline ends. This CDR3 reads CATTWGGRNSPLHF. CDR3 sequence (DNA): TGTGCCACTACGTGGGGGGGTAGGAATTCACCCCTCCACTTT.

A few counts support this clone. The J gene is TRBJ2-1, the V gene TRBV11-2, with 9 bases that match TRBD2. V lost 5 bases and J lost 1; bases outside the gene matches: 9. The germline V gene encodes CDR1 SGHAT and CDR2 FQNNGV. This CDR3 comprises 17 residues. The CDR3 nucleotides are TGTGCCAGCAGCACCAGAGCTAGCGGGGTTTCCTACAATGAGCAGTTCTTC. Encoded protein: CASSTRASGVSYNEQFF. The whole variable domain, remainder taken from reference TRBV11-2 and TRBJ2-1, is EAGVAQSPRYKIIEKRQSVAFWCNPISGHATLYWYQQILGQGPKLLIQFQNNGVVDDSQLPKDRFSAERLKGVDSTLKIQPAKLEDSAVYLCASSTRASGVSYNEQFFGPGTRLTVL.

This chain uses TRBV5-1 with TRBJ2-5, with 9 bases fitting TRBD2. The length of the CDR3 is 15 residues. V shed 2 bases, J shed 5 bases, and the junction held 7 bases outside the gene matches. Per germline, CDR1 SGHRS and CDR2 YFSETQ. The CDR3 protein is CASSFGGGAAETQYF. The CDR3 DNA sequence: TGCGCCAGCAGCTTTGGCGGGGGGGCCGCCGAGACCCAGTACTTC.

V usage is TRBV19 and J usage is TRBJ1-4; D may be TRBD1 (5 bases). In germline, CDR1 is LNHDA, CDR2 SQIVND (reference sequence). The CDR3 is 15 residues long. V lost 6 bases and J lost 3, with 14 bases in between. CDR3 DNA: TGTGCCAGTAGCCGGATGGACAACTCTAATGAAAAACTGTTTTTT. It translates to CASSRMDNSNEKLFF.

This clone appeared once. This rearrangement joins TRBV9 to TRBJ1-2, with D unclear. The length of the CDR3 is 14 residues. The germline V and J ends were trimmed by 0 bases and 4 bases, with 10 bases remaining between them. Germline V gives CDR1 SGDLS, CDR2 YYNGEE. The CDR3 region is CASSVGESIYGYTF. DNA for the CDR3: TGTGCCAGCAGCGTAGGGGAGTCTATCTATGGCTACACCTTC.

The V call is TRBV20-1, the J call TRBJ1-4; D gene ambiguous. With 3 bases removed from V and 3 bases from J, the gap between germline ends came to 14 bases. CDR1 is DFQATT and CDR2 is SNEGSKA in the germline V gene (reference sequence). The CDR3 totals 15 residues. CDR3 in amino acids: CSASSIGDPNEKLFF. CDR3 nucleotides: TGCAGTGCTAGTTCCATCGGGGATCCTAATGAAAAACTGTTTTTT.

The chain employs TRBV5-4 and TRBJ1-4; 11 bases align to TRBD1. Losses at the gene ends were 4 bases for V and 4 bases for J; bases not matched to a gene: 12. This CDR3 spans 18 amino acids. Germline CDR1 is SGHNT and CDR2 is YYREEE (reference sequence). The DNA of the CDR3 is TGTGCCAGCAGCCGCTACGGACAGGGGGCCGGCATTAATGAAAAACTGTTTTTT. Translation: CASSRYGQGAGINEKLFF.

CDR3 in amino acids: CASSHTTSGGPGPRNTQYF. The CDR3 DNA reads TGTGCCAGCAGCCATACGACTAGCGGGGGGCCAGGCCCCCGCAATACGCAGTATTTT. This sequence joins TRBV3-1 (or the pseudogene TRBV3-2) and TRBJ2-3, with TRBD2 matching 13 bases. V lost 3 bases to trimming and J lost 7 bases; unmatched junction nucleotides: 16. The CDR3 contains 19 residues. The germline V gene has CDR1 LGHDT and CDR2 YNNKEL (reference sequence).

The CDR3 coding sequence is TGTGCCAGTAGTATCGCCCCAACGGTTTACTATGGCTACACCTTC. Its protein product is CASSIAPTVYYGYTF. This chain connects TRBV19 to TRBJ1-2, with unresolved D. From germline, CDR1 is LNHDA and CDR2 SQIVND (reference sequence). CDR3 length: 15 amino acids. Trimming shortened V by 3 bases and J by 3 bases, and 14 bases separated the two germline ends.

This sequence joins TRBV9 and TRBJ2-1; maybe TRBD2 (7 bases). V was pared by 4 bases and J by 4 bases, with 18 bases between. The CDR3 is 16 residues long. Germline V gene lookup returns CDR1 SGDLS and CDR2 YYNGEE. CDR3 nucleotides: TGTGCCAGCAGCTCACAACATCGGGGGGCTTACAATGAGCAGTTCTTC. Its translation is CASSSQHRGAYNEQFF. Based on the CDR3 plus reference TRBV9 and TRBJ2-1, the full variable domain is DSGVTQTPKHLITATGQRVTLRCSPRSGDLSVYWYQQSLDQGLQFLIQYYNGEERAKGNILERFSAQQFPDLHSELNLSSLELGDSALYFCASSSQHRGAYNEQFFGPGTRLTVL.

The sample holds one count of this clone. The rearrangement joins TRBV7-9 to TRBJ2-3, with D perhaps matching TRBD1 (5 bases). The V gene's germline CDR1 is SEHNR and CDR2 FQNEAQ (reference sequence). Between the trimmed V and J ends, which lost 6 bases and 1 base, there was a span of 11 bases. The CDR3 spans 14 residues. The CDR3 sequence is CASSFPQGTDTQYF. In DNA, the CDR3 is TGTGCCAGCAGTTTTCCACAGGGCACAGATACGCAGTATTTT.

The chain is built from TRBV5-1 and TRBJ2-3, with 8 positions matching TRBD1. This CDR3 is 14 amino acids long. The germline gives CDR1 SGHRS, CDR2 YFSETQ. V lost 3 bases, J lost 4 bases, and 4 bases stayed unmatched. This chain's CDR3 is CASSSPGGADTQYF. As DNA, the CDR3 is TGCGCCAGCAGCTCCCCAGGGGGCGCAGATACGCAGTATTTT.

This chain joins TRBV9 and TRBJ1-2; 9 nucleotides match TRBD1. Per the germline V gene, CDR1 is SGDLS and CDR2 is YYNGEE. There are 15 residues in the CDR3. With V trimmed by 0 bases and J by 7 bases, 7 bases remained unmatched. The CDR3 region is CASSVGPTGGSGYTF. In DNA form, the CDR3 reads TGTGCCAGCAGCGTAGGTCCGACAGGGGGAAGTGGCTACACCTTC. Full variable domain (missing parts from reference TRBV9 and TRBJ1-2): DSGVTQTPKHLITATGQRVTLRCSPRSGDLSVYWYQQSLDQGLQFLIQYYNGEERAKGNILERFSAQQFPDLHSELNLSSLELGDSALYFCASSVGPTGGSGYTFGSGTRLTVV.

This clone appeared once. The same CDR3 is also encoded by other DNA sequences in this sample. The V gene is TRBV19, the J gene TRBJ1-5, with 9 bases fitting TRBD1. The CDR3 length is 14 residues. The trim removed 3 bases at V and 5 bases at J, leaving 2 bases unmatched. Looked up from germline, CDR1 is LNHDA and CDR2 is SQIVND (reference sequence). The CDR3 here is CASSIWTGDQPQHF. The CDR3, as DNA: TGTGCCAGTAGTATTTGGACAGGGGATCAGCCCCAGCATTTT.

The gene calls are TRBV13 and TRBJ1-1; perhaps TRBD1 as D (6 bases). The CDR3 length is 17 residues. The V and J ends lost 4 bases and 1 base respectively, with 19 bases between them. From germline, CDR1 is PRHDT and CDR2 FYEKMQ (reference sequence). The CDR3 DNA sequence: TGTGCCAGCAGCTGGCTGGGACACCACTTGGGGAACACTGAAGCTTTCTTT. It specifies CASSWLGHHLGNTEAFF.

The chain has TRBV10-3 and TRBJ1-2, with D perhaps TRBD1 (5 bases). V shed 3 bases and J shed 4 bases, with 6 bases lying between them. Looked up from germline, CDR1 is ENHRY and CDR2 is SYGVKD. This CDR3 is 12 amino acids long. CDR3: CAISDQGYGYTF. The CDR3 DNA is TGTGCCATCAGTGATCAGGGCTATGGCTACACCTTC.

This chain connects TRBV3-1 (or the pseudogene TRBV3-2) to TRBJ1-2; 7 nucleotides match TRBD1. From germline, CDR1 is LGHDT and CDR2 YNNKEL (reference sequence). The J segment lost 7 bases and the V segment lost 0 bases, leaving 8 bases of the junction unmatched. This CDR3 comprises 15 residues. CDR3 amino acids: CASSQEVEGAGGYTF. CDR3 sequence (DNA): TGTGCCAGCAGCCAAGAGGTGGAGGGGGCAGGTGGCTACACCTTC.

V gene TRBV27 combines with J gene TRBJ1-2; D perhaps matches TRBD1 (6 bases). Trimming took 6 bases from V and 2 from J, leaving 22 bases between them. Germline values: CDR1 MNHEY, CDR2 SMNVEV (reference sequence). This CDR3 has 17 amino acids. CDR3 amino acids: CASRRGGSPLPNYGYTF. Here the CDR3 DNA reads TGTGCCAGCAGACGGGGGGGCAGTCCTCTCCCCAACTATGGCTACACCTTC.

This chain uses TRBV5-1 with TRBJ2-1; 14 nucleotides align to TRBD2. The CDR3 is 16 amino acids. Germline lookup yields CDR1 SGHRS and CDR2 YFSETQ. V trimming: 3 bases; J trimming: 6 bases; junction bases outside the gene matches: 5. The CDR3 region is CASSYGTSGGVNEQFF. The CDR3 nucleotides are TGCGCCAGCAGCTATGGGACTAGCGGGGGTGTCAATGAGCAGTTCTTC.

The rearrangement joins TRBV24-1 to TRBJ1-4; D not resolved. CDR3 size: 15 residues. The V gene lost 8 bases and the J gene lost 5 bases, with 17 bases spanning the gap. Germline CDR1 and CDR2: KGHDR and SFDVKD. This CDR3 reads CATNCSGEGNEKLFF. The CDR3 DNA sequence: TGTGCCACCAATTGCAGTGGGGAGGGAAATGAAAAACTGTTTTTT.